Presented here are 11 T cell receptor beta chains from one specimen sequenced in a study of blood T cells in healthy people across ages. The authors ran a second PCR of about 6 to 11 cycles using a sample-barcoded 5' primer and a J-beta primer mix. MiXCR, applied by TCRdb to the 5' RACE reads, yields one record per CDR3 protein. The sample has about 590,000 distinct CDR3 sequences; approximately 30% are singletons. Sequenced sample: blood. All receptors derive from an elderly woman in good health.

To note about this clonotype: This may be a read error, as it is one base from a much larger clone. The chain has TRBV7-2 and TRBJ2-1, with 8 bases aligning to TRBD1. This CDR3 contains 16 residues. Germline CDR1 reads SGHTA; CDR2 reads FQGNSA. The J segment lost 3 bases and the V segment lost 5 bases, leaving 9 bases of the junction unmatched. Here the CDR3 reads CASSEEGGTGYNEQFF. The CDR3 nucleotides are TGTGCCAGCAGCGAAGAAGGGGGGACAGGCTACAATGAGCAGTTCTTC.

As regards this clonotype: A read error may account for a junction end that differs from germline. The rearrangement uses TRBV15 and TRBJ2-1; D is ambiguous. The germline V gene has CDR1 LNHNV and CDR2 YYDKDF (reference sequence). This CDR3 is 12 amino acids long. This CDR3 is CAASRDRNEQFF. CDR3 nucleotide sequence: TGTGCCGCCAGCAGAGATAGAAATGAGCAGTTCTTC.

This clonotype was found many times. The V gene is TRBV29-1, the J gene TRBJ2-7; 8 bases are a match to TRBD2. The V segment lost 5 bases and the J segment 6 bases; nucleotides outside the gene matches: 9. Germline CDR1 and CDR2: SQVTM and ANQGSEA. The CDR3 covers 13 residues. The CDR3 spells CSVFGTRTREQYF. The CDR3 DNA is TGCAGCGTTTTCGGGACTAGGACTCGCGAGCAGTACTTC.

The table lists this clonotype with a few counts. A much larger clone lies a single base off, so this may be a read error. This rearrangement joins TRBV7-8 to TRBJ2-1, with 16 bases aligning to TRBD2. The CDR3 is made up of 17 amino acids. Per the germline V gene, CDR1 is SGHVS and CDR2 is FQNEAQ. Here the CDR3 reads CASSSGTSGGVYSEQFF. As DNA, the CDR3 is TGTGCCAGCAGCTCAGGGACTAGCGGGGGGGTTTACAGTGAGCAGTTCTTC.

For this clonotype: The germline gene is not matched at one end of the junction; a read error may be the cause. The genes are TRBV5-1 and TRBJ2-3; 7 bases line up with TRBD1. The germline V gene encodes CDR1 SGHRS and CDR2 YFSETQ. CDR3 length: 17 amino acids. CDR3 in amino acids: CARSLGAGTVSSGTQYF. CDR3 DNA sequence: TGCGCCCGCAGCTTGGGGGCCGGGACAGTCAGCTCCGGTACGCAGTATTTT.

V is TRBV20-1 and J is TRBJ2-5; no firm D call. V lost 0 bases to trimming and J lost 9 bases, with 14 bases between them. The CDR3 is made up of 13 amino acids. Germline CDR1 DFQATT, CDR2 SNEGSKA (reference sequence). The CDR3 loop is CSARDPLLFAQYF. In DNA, the CDR3 is TGCAGTGCTAGAGATCCCCTTCTATTCGCCCAGTACTTC.

Details on this clonotype: A much more abundant neighbour one base away suggests this may be a read error. The chain links TRBV20-1 to TRBJ1-5; a possible D gene is TRBD1 (6 bases). The CDR3 is 16 amino acids. The germline V and J ends were trimmed by 3 bases and 1 base, with 16 bases remaining between them. Germline V gene sequence: CDR1 DFQATT, CDR2 SNEGSKA (reference sequence). CDR3 loop: CSARSTRGGSNQPQHF. CDR3 DNA sequence: TGCAGTGCTAGGTCAACCAGGGGTGGCAGCAATCAGCCCCAGCATTTT.

This clonotype occurred many times. V and J are TRBV18 and TRBJ1-2, with a weak D call TRBD1 (5 bases). The CDR3 length is 15 residues. The V gene's germline CDR1 is KGHSH and CDR2 LQKENI. With 3 bases removed from V and 4 bases from J, the gap between germline ends came to 15 bases. The CDR3 region is CASSPNDRPIYGYTF. The DNA of the CDR3 is TGTGCCAGCTCACCTAATGACAGACCGATCTATGGCTACACCTTC.

This clonotype was picked up a small number of times. A much larger clone differs by one base, so this may be a read error. The rearrangement joins TRBV5-1 to TRBJ2-1; 9 bases map to TRBD2. CDR3 length: 15 amino acids. Germline assignment: CDR1 SGHRS and CDR2 YFSETQ. DNA of the CDR3: TGCGCCGGCAGCTTGGGCGGGGGGGCGTCGCTTGAGCAGTTCTTC. It specifies CAGSLGGGASLEQFF.

Concerning this clonotype itself: It is likely a read error, because the conserved phenylalanine at the end of the CDR3 is missing. V and J are TRBV12-3 or TRBV12-4 and TRBJ2-5; 7 bases match TRBD2. CDR3 length: 14 residues. The CDR3 sequence is CASSFGGKQEIQYS. The CDR3 coding sequence is TGTGCCAGCAGTTTCGGGGGGAAACAAGAGATCCAGTACTCC.

This clonotype has ten or more counts. The chain uses TRBV6-2 or TRBV6-3 and TRBJ2-7; the D gene is possibly TRBD1 (5 bases). Trimming stripped 7 bases from V and 3 bases from J, with 7 bases between. Per the germline V gene, CDR1 is MNHEY and CDR2 is SVGEGT. The CDR3 sequence is 11 residues long. DNA of the CDR3: TGTGCCAGCACCGACAGCTACGAGCAGTACTTC. This gives the protein CASTDSYEQYF.